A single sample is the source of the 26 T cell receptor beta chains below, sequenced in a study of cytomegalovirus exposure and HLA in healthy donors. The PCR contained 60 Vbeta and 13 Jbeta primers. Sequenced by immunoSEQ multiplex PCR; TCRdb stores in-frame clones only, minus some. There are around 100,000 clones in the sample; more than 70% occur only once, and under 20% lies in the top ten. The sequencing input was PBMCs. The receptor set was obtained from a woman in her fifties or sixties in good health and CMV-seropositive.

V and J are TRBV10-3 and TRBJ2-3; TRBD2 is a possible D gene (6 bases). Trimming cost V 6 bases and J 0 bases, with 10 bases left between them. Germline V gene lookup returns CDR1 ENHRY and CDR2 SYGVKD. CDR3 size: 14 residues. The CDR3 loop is CAIRTGTSTDTQYF. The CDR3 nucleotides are TGTGCCATCAGGACCGGGACTAGCACAGATACGCAGTATTTT.

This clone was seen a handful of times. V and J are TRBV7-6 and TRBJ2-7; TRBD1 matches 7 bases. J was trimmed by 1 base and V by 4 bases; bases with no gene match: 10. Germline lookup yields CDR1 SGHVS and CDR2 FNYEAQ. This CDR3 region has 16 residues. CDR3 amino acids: CASSSPFGTASYEQYF. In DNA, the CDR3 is TGTGCCAGCAGCTCCCCCTTCGGGACAGCATCCTACGAGCAGTACTTC. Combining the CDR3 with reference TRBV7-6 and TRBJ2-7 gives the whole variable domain GAGVSQSPRYKVTKRGQDVALRCDPISGHVSLYWYRQALGQGPEFLTYFNYEAQQDKSGLPNDRFSAERPEGSISTLTIQRTEQRDSAMYRCASSSPFGTASYEQYFGPGTRLTVT.

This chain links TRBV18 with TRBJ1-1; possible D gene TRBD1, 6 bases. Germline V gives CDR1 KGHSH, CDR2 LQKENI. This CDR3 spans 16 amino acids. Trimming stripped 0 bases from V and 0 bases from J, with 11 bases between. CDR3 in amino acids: CASSPPRGPLNTEAFF. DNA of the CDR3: TGTGCCAGCTCACCACCCAGGGGTCCCCTGAACACTGAAGCTTTCTTT. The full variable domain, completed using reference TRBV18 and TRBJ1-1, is NAGVMQNPRHLVRRRGQEARLRCSPMKGHSHVYWYRQLPEEGLKFMVYLQKENIIDESGMPKERFSAEFPKEGPSILRIQQVVRGDSAAYFCASSPPRGPLNTEAFFGQGTRLTVV.

Here the CDR3 reads CASSRPGLQETQYF. CDR3 coding DNA: TGTGCCAGCAGCAGGCCGGGACTTCAAGAGACCCAGTACTTC. This chain links TRBV6-5 with TRBJ2-5, with a tentative D call TRBD2 (6 bases). Trimming stripped 6 bases from V and 2 bases from J, with 13 bases between. The CDR3 is 14 amino acids. CDR1 MNHEY and CDR2 SVGAGI come from the germline V gene.

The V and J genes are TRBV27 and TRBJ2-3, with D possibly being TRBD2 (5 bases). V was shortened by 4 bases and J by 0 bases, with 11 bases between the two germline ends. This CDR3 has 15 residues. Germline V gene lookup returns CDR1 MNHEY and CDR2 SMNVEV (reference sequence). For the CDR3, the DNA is TGTGCCAGCAGTTATGGGGAGATGAGCACAGATACGCAGTATTTT. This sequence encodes CASSYGEMSTDTQYF.

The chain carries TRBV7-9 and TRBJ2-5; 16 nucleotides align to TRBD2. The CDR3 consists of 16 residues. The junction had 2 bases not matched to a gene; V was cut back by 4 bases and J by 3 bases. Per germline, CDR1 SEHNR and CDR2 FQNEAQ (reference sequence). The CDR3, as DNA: TGTGCCAGCAGCTCGGGACTAGCGGGAGGGAAAGAGACCCAGTACTTC. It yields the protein CASSSGLAGGKETQYF.

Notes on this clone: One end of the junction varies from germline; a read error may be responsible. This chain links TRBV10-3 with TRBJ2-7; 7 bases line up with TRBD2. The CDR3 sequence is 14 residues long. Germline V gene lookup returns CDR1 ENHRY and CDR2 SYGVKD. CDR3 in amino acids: CAISGGGPTYEQYF. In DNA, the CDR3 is TGTGCCATTAGTGGCGGGGGTCCAACCTACGAGCAGTACTTC.

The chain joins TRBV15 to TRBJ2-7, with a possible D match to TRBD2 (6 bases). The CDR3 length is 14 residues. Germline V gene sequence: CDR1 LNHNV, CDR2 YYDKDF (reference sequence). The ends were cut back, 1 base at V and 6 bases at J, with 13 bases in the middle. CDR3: CATSRGRDWSEQYF. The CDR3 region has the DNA TGTGCCACCAGCAGAGGTAGGGACTGGAGCGAGCAGTACTTC.

The CDR3 DNA sequence: TGTGCCAGCTCACCAAGATCAGCGGGAGCCTCCTACGAGCAGTACTTC. The encoded protein is CASSPRSAGASYEQYF. This rearrangement joins TRBV18 to TRBJ2-7; 8 bases are shared with TRBD2. In germline, CDR1 is KGHSH, CDR2 LQKENI. After removal of 2 bases from V and 0 bases from J, the junction contained 6 bases not matched to a gene. The CDR3 consists of 16 residues. Supplemented by reference TRBV18 and TRBJ2-7, the full variable domain reads NAGVMQNPRHLVRRRGQEARLRCSPMKGHSHVYWYRQLPEEGLKFMVYLQKENIIDESGMPKERFSAEFPKEGPSILRIQQVVRGDSAAYFCASSPRSAGASYEQYFGPGTRLTVT.

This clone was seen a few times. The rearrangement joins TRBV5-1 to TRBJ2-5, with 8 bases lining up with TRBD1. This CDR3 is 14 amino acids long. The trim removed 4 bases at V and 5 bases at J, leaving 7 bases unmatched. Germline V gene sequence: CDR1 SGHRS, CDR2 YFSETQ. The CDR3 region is CASSDRGSGETQYF. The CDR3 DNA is TGCGCCAGCAGCGACAGGGGTTCGGGGGAGACCCAGTACTTC.

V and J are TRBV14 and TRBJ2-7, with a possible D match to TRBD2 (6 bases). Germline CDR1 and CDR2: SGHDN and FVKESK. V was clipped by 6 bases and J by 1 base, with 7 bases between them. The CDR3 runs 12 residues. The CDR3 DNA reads TGTGCCAGCAGGGGACTTTCCTACGAGCAGTACTTC. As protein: CASRGLSYEQYF. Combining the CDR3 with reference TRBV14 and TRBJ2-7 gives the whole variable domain EAGVTQFPSHSVIEKGQTVTLRCDPISGHDNLYWYRRVMGKEIKFLLHFVKESKQDESGMPNNRFLAERTGGTYSTLKVQPAELEDSGVYFCASRGLSYEQYFGPGTRLTVT.

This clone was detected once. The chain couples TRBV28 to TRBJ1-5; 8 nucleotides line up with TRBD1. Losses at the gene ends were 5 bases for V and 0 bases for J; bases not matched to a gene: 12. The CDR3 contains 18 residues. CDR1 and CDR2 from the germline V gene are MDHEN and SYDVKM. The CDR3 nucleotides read TGTGCCAGCAGTCCTGGGGGACAGGCCTTTCGTAGCAATCAGCCCCAGCATTTT. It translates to CASSPGGQAFRSNQPQHF.

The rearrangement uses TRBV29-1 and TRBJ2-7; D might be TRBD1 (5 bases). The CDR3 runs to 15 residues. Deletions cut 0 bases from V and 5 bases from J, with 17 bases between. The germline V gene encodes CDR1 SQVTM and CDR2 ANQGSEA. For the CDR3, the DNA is TGCAGCGTTGAAGATCATCAAACAGGCGGTAACGAGCAGTACTTC. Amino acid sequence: CSVEDHQTGGNEQYF.

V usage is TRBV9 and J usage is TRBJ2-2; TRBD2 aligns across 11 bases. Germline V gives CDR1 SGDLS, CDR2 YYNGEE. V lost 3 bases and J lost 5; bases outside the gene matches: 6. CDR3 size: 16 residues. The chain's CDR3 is CASSAGTSGRTGELFF. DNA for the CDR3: TGTGCCAGCAGCGCCGGGACTAGCGGCAGGACCGGGGAGCTGTTTTTT.

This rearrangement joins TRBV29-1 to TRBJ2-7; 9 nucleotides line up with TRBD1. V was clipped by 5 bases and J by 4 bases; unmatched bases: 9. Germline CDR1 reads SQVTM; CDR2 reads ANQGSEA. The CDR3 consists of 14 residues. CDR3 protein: CSVLAGQGMYEQYF. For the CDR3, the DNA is TGCAGCGTTCTGGCGGGACAGGGTATGTACGAGCAGTACTTC.

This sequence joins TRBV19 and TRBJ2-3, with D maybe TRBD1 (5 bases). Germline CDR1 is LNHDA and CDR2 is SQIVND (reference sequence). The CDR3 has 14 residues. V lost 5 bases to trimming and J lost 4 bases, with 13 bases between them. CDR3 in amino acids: CASSLQGGPDTQYF. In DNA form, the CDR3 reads TGTGCCAGTAGTCTCCAGGGCGGCCCAGATACGCAGTATTTT.

CDR3 bases: TGTGCCAGCAGCTCACCGGGAAAACTGTTTTTT. This translates into CASSSPGKLFF. The genes are TRBV9 and TRBJ1-4; no firm D call. Deletions cut 4 bases from V and 10 bases from J, with 8 bases between. Germline CDR1 reads SGDLS; CDR2 reads YYNGEE. CDR3 size: 11 residues.

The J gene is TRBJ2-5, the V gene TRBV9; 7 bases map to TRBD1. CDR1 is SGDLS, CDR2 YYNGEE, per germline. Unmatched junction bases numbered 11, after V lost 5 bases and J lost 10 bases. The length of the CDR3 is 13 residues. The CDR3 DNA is TGTGCCAGCAGTCCCTGGGCTCAGGGGGACCAGTACTTC. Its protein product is CASSPWAQGDQYF.

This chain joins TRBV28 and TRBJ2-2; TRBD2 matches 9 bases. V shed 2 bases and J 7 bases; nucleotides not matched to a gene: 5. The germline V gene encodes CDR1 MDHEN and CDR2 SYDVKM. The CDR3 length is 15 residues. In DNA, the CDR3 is TGTGCCAGCAGTTTAGCGGGAGGGCAGAACGGGGAGCTGTTTTTT. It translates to CASSLAGGQNGELFF.

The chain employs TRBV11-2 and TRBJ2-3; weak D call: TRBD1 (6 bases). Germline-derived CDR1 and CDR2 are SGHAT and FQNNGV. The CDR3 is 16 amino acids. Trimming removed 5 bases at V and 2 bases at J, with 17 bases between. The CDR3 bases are TGTGCCAGCAGCCCGAAGGCCAGGGGTTTCACAGATACGCAGTATTTT. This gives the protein CASSPKARGFTDTQYF.

Here the CDR3 DNA reads TGTGCCAGCAGTCCCTGGGGACGGGAGGAGACCCAGTACTTC. It specifies CASSPWGREETQYF. The chain employs TRBV27 and TRBJ2-5; possibly TRBD2 for D (6 bases). The CDR3 covers 14 residues. The V end was cut by 5 bases, the J end by 5 bases, with 15 bases between. The germline V gene encodes CDR1 MNHEY and CDR2 SMNVEV (reference sequence).

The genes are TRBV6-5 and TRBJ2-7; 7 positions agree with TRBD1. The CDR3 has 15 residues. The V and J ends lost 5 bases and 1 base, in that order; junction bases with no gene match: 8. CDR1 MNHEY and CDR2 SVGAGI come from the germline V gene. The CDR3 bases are TGTGCCAGCAGTGCCGACAGGGAGCCGTCCTACGAGCAGTACTTC. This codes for CASSADREPSYEQYF.

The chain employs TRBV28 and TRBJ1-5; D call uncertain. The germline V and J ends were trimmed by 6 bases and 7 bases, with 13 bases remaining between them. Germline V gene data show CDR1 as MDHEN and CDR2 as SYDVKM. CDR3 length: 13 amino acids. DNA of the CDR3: TGTGCCAGCAGGAGGATTTCAATCCAGCCCCAGCATTTT. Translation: CASRRISIQPQHF. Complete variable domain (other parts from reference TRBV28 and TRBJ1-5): DVKVTQSSRYLVKRTGEKVFLECVQDMDHENMFWYRQDPGLGLRLIYFSYDVKMKEKGDIPEGYSVSREKKERFSLILESASTNQTSMYLCASRRISIQPQHFGDGTRLSIL.

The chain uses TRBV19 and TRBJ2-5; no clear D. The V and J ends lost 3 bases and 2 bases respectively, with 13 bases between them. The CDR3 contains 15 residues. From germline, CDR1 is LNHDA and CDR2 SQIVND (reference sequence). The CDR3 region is CASSIMGTVQETQYF. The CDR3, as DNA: TGTGCCAGTAGTATTATGGGCACCGTGCAAGAGACCCAGTACTTC.

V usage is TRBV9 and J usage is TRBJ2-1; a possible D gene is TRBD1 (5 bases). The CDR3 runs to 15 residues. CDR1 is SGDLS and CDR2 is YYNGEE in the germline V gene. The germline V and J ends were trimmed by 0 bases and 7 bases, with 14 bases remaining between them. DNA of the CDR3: TGTGCCAGCAGCGTAGGGTGGGGCGGACATAATGAGCAGTTCTTC. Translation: CASSVGWGGHNEQFF.

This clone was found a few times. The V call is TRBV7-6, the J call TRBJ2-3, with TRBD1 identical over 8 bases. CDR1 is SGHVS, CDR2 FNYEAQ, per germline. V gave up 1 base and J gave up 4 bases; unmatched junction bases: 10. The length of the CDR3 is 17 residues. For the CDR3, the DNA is TGTGCCAGCAGCTTAGACGGCCCGCTGACAGGGGCAGATACGCAGTATTTT. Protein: CASSLDGPLTGADTQYF.